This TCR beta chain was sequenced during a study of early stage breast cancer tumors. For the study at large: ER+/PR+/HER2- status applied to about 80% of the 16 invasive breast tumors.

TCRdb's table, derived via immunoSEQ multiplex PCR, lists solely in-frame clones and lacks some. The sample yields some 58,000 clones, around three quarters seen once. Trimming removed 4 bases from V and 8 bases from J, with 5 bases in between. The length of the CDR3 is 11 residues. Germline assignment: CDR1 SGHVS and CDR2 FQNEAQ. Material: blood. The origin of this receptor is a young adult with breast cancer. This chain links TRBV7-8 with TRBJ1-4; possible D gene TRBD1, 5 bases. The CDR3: CASSWGEKLFF. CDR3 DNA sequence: TGTGCCAGCAGCTGGGGGGAAAAACTGTTTTTT.